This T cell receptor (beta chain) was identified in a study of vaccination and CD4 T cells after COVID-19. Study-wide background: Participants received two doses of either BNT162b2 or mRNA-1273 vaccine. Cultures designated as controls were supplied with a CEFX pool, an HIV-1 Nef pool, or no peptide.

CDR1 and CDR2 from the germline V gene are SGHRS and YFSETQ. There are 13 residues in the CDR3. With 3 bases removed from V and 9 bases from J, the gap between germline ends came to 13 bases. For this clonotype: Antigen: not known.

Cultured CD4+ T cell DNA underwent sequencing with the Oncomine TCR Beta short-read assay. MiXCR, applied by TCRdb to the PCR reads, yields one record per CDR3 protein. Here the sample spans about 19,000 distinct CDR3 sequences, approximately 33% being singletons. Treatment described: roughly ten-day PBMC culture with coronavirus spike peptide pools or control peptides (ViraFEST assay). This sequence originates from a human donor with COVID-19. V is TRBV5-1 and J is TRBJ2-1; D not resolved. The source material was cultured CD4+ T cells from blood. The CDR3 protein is CASSSILGSEQFF. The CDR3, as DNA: TGCGCCAGCAGCTCGATTCTAGGCAGTGAGCAGTTCTTC.